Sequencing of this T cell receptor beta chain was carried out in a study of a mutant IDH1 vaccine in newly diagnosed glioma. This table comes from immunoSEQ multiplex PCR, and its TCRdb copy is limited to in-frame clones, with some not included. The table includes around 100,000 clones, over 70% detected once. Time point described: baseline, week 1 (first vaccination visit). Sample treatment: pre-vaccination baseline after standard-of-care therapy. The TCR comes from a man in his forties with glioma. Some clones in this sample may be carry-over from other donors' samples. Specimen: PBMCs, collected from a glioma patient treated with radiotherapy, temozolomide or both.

The CDR3 sequence: CASSPRLGTDTQYF. The CDR3 region has the DNA TGCGCCAGCAGCCCACGACTAGGGACAGATACGCAGTATTTT. This sequence joins TRBV5-1 and TRBJ2-3, with D possibly TRBD2 on 6 matching bases. This CDR3 contains 14 residues. CDR1 and CDR2 (germline): SGHRS, YFSETQ. V lost 4 bases and J 3 bases, leaving 12 bases between the germline ends.